One sample yielded the 8 T cell receptor beta chains listed below, sequenced in a study of shared clonotypes between healthy human individuals. Profiled with immunoSEQ multiplex PCR; TCRdb holds only in-frame clones, not every one. The data contain about 510,000 clones, less than 96% of them singletons. Source material: naive CD4+ T cells sorted from blood. Stated subset: CD45RA+ positively selected. The receptors were sampled from a woman aged 30 to 39 in good health.

V gene TRBV7-9 combines with J gene TRBJ2-3; D might be TRBD2 (6 bases). Germline V CDR1 and CDR2: SEHNR, FQNEAQ (reference sequence). V was trimmed by 3 bases and J by 2 bases, leaving 18 bases between them. The CDR3 spans 17 residues. This CDR3 is CASSFSQLGGVTDTQYF. CDR3 DNA sequence: TGTGCCAGCAGCTTTAGCCAACTAGGAGGGGTCACAGATACGCAGTATTTT.

The rearrangement links TRBV5-1 to TRBJ1-2; D gene ambiguous. Trimming shortened V by 0 bases and J by 4 bases, and 10 bases separated the two germline ends. Germline V lookup: CDR1 SGHRS, CDR2 YFSETQ. The CDR3 contains 14 residues. The CDR3 DNA follows: TGCGCCAGCAGCTTGGAGGGCCAGCCCTATGGCTACACCTTC. This codes for CASSLEGQPYGYTF.

The J gene is TRBJ2-1, the V gene TRBV15, with TRBD1 as a possible D gene (5 bases). The V gene lost 6 bases and the J gene lost 6 bases, with 15 bases spanning the gap. The CDR3 extends over 14 amino acids. The germline V gene has CDR1 LNHNV and CDR2 YYDKDF (reference sequence). CDR3 DNA: TGTGCCACCAGAACGAAACAGGCCGCCAATGAGCAGTTCTTC. Translating gives CATRTKQAANEQFF. Based on the CDR3 plus reference TRBV15 and TRBJ2-1, the full variable domain is DAMVIQNPRYQVTQFGKPVTLSCSQTLNHNVMYWYQQKSSQAPKLLFHYYDKDFNNEADTPDNFQSRRPNTSFCFLDIRSPGLGDTAMYLCATRTKQAANEQFFGPGTRLTVL.

The chain has TRBV27 and TRBJ2-7; no definite D call. With 3 bases removed from V and 0 bases from J, the gap between germline ends came to 9 bases. Per germline, CDR1 MNHEY and CDR2 SMNVEV (reference sequence). The CDR3 contains 14 residues. CDR3 nucleotides: TGTGCCAGCAGTTTCAGGACCGACTCCTACGAGCAGTACTTC. Translated, it gives CASSFRTDSYEQYF.

This chain links TRBV29-1 with TRBJ1-1; D gene uncertain. Germline values: CDR1 SQVTM, CDR2 ANQGSEA. Between the trimmed V and J ends, which lost 4 bases and 4 bases, there was a span of 10 bases. The CDR3 length is 12 residues. The DNA of the CDR3 is TGCAGCGTTGCTGGTAGTGGCACTGAAGCTTTCTTT. It is translated as CSVAGSGTEAFF.

The V gene is TRBV7-9, the J gene TRBJ2-5; D unresolved. Looked up from germline, CDR1 is SEHNR and CDR2 is FQNEAQ (reference sequence). The CDR3 totals 15 residues. The V and J ends lost 5 bases and 6 bases respectively, with 19 bases between them. The CDR3 spells CASSRRGLDRKTQYF. Written as DNA, the CDR3 is TGTGCCAGCAGCCGACGTGGGCTAGATCGTAAGACCCAGTACTTC.

The chain joins TRBV7-9 to TRBJ2-7, with unresolved D. V shed 2 bases and J shed 3 bases, with 8 bases lying between them. Germline V lookup: CDR1 SEHNR, CDR2 FQNEAQ (reference sequence). The CDR3 is made up of 13 amino acids. The CDR3 region has the DNA TGTGCCAGCAGCTTAACGGAGATCTACGAGCAGTACTTC. Protein: CASSLTEIYEQYF.

The chain has TRBV11-2 and TRBJ2-1; D assignment may be TRBD1 or TRBD2 (5 bases each). The V end lost 2 bases, the J end lost 0 bases, and 14 bases lay between the germline ends. This CDR3 spans 17 amino acids. CDR1 SGHAT and CDR2 FQNNGV come from the germline V gene. Here the CDR3 reads CASSLFPRGPSYNEQFF. The CDR3, as DNA: TGTGCCAGCAGCTTATTTCCCCGGGGCCCCTCCTACAATGAGCAGTTCTTC.